The sequence of this T cell receptor (beta chain) was determined in a study of blood T cell repertoires in COVID-19. Study-wide context: Acute-phase and convalescent COVID-19 samples originated in the United States, Italy and Spain. Nucleic acid was either cDNA or gDNA, and it came from T cells, B-cell-depleted T cells, or PBMCs.

Data came from immunoSEQ multiplex PCR; TCRdb stores just in-frame clones and leaves some out. The sample shows about 380,000 clones, approximately 89% of them seen only once. The ends lost 5 bases at V and 4 bases at J; junction bases unmatched: 5. CDR1 and CDR2 from the germline V gene are SGHTA and FQGNSA. The CDR3 contains 14 residues. Residents of 20 to 25 US areas, aged roughly 18 to 89 years, made up the participants. What was sequenced was PBMCs or T cells enriched from blood (not recorded which). The gene calls are TRBV7-2 and TRBJ1-5, with 7 nucleotides matching TRBD1. This receptor was obtained from a young man who had recovered from COVID-19. The chain's CDR3 is CASSTGQPNQPQHF. DNA of the CDR3: TGTGCCAGCAGCACGGGACAGCCGAATCAGCCCCAGCATTTT.